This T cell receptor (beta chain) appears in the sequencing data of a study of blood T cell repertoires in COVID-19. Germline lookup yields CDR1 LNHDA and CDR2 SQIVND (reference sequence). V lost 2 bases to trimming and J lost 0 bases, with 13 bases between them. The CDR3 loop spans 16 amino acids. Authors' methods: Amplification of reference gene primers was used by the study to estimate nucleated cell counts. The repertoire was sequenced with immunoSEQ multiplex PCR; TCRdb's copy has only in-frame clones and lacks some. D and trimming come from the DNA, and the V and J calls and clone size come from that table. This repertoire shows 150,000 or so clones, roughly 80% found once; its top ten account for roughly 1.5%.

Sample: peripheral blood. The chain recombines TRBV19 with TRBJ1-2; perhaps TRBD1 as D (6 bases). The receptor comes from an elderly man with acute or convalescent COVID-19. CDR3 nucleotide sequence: TGTGCCAGTAGTATACCCCCCGGGACACCTAACTATGGCTACACCTTC. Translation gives CASSIPPGTPNYGYTF. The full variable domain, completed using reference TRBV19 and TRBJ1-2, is DGGITQSPKYLFRKEGQNVTLSCEQNLNHDAMYWYRQDPGQGLRLIYYSQIVNDFQKGDIAEGYSVSREKKESFPLTVTSAQKNPTAFYLCASSIPPGTPNYGYTFGSGTRLTVV.